This TCR beta chain was retrieved from a study of PD-1 blockade in classical Hodgkin lymphoma. As for the study in general: Nivolumab was administered to patients intravenously at 3 mg/kg every 2 weeks.

Libraries were prepared by immunoSEQ multiplex PCR; TCRdb keeps only in-frame clonotypes and omits some of them. The sample has 98,000 or so clones, about nine tenths seen once. About this clone itself: The antigen is undetermined.

Every patient was affected by relapse after autologous stem cell transplantation, while exposure to brentuximab vedotin was not uniform. Study conclusions and caveats: Complete responders possessed baseline diversity comparable to newly diagnosed patients. There was a significant rise in CD4+ TCR diversity by C4D1, with no such rise for CD8+.

This specimen was peripheral blood mononuclear cells (PBMCs), taken before the second cycle of nivolumab. This sequence was found in a human donor with classical Hodgkin lymphoma.

The CDR3 DNA follows: TGTGCTAGTGGTTTGGTACGCGGGACTAGTACAGATACGCAGTATTTT. Translation: CASGLVRGTSTDTQYF. V usage is TRBV12-5 and J usage is TRBJ2-3; 8 nucleotides agree with TRBD2. CDR1 LGHNT and CDR2 FRNRAP come from the germline V gene. V lost 0 bases and J lost 3; bases outside the gene matches: 5. The CDR3 length is 16 residues.